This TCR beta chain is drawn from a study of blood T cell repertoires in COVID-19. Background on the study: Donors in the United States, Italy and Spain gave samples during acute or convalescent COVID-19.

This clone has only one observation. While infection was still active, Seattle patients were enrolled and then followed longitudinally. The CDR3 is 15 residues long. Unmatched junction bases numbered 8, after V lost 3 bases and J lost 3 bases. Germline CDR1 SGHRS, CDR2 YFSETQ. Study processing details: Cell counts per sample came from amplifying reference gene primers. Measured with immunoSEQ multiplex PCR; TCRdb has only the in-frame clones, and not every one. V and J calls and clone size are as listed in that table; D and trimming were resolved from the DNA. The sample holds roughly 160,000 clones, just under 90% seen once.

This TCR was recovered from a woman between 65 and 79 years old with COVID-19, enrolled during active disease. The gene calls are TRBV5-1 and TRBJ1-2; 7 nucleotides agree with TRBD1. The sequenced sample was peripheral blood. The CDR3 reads CASSSLPGQDYGYTF. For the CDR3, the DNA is TGCGCCAGCAGCTCTCTTCCTGGACAGGACTATGGCTACACCTTC.